The clone carrying this T cell receptor (beta chain) was counted many times. This sample was taken from a study of beta chain features in type 1 diabetes. The CDR3 is 14 residues long. V was clipped by 5 bases and J by 2 bases, with 11 bases between them. Germline V gene sequence: CDR1 KGHSH, CDR2 LQKENI. By way of CD45RO/CCR7/CD25/CD127/CD95/CD27, the CD4+ regulatory, stem cell-like memory, central memory and naive cells were sorted. Expressed TCRB transcripts were sequenced because the isolated RNA had all been reverse transcribed beforehand. Profiled with immunoSEQ multiplex PCR; TCRdb holds only in-frame clones, not every one. Among under 250,000 clones listed, about a tenth were seen once.

The material sequenced was central memory CD4+ T cells from blood. This clonotype originated in a man younger than 35 in good health. The chain combines TRBV18 with TRBJ2-3; D gene ambiguous. CDR3 sequence reads: CASSWQEITDTQYF. In DNA form, the CDR3 reads TGTGCCAGCTCATGGCAGGAAATCACAGATACGCAGTATTTT.